This T cell receptor (beta chain) was identified in a study of response to subunit inactivated influenza vaccine (dated 2018 in TCRdb). As for the study more broadly: Deep quantitative T cell receptor repertoire profiling was used in the study to track responses to a trivalent subunit inactivated influenza vaccine.

Libraries were made using RT-PCR. Sequencing used an Illumina HiSeq 2500. TCRdb reprocessing: public reads trimmed at Q25 with fastp, clones called with MiXCR, in-frame beta chains kept. Each record represents a unique CDR3 protein, reported with the most common genes and DNA among its rows. The table for this sample lists about 480,000 distinct CDR3 sequences; 10% to 15% of them were counted only once. Of the sample, under 15% falls within the top ten clones. The full study reports these points: According to the authors, only a limited number of new T cells may be recruited by each seasonal influenza vaccination.

The sample's time point label, decoded: 45 to 55 days after influenza vaccine administration. Points on this clonotype: Its antigen target is currently unknown. No quality values exist for individual bases; no much larger clone is one base distant.

V and J lose 3 bases and 4 bases, and a span of 10 bases separates them. Via the germline V gene, CDR1 is SQVTM and CDR2 ANQGSEA. From the cysteine up to the phenylalanine, the CDR3 has a length of 13 residues. Only the CDR3 part of the read is kept: 39 bases, read in frame from the first base. The sequenced sample was PBMCs from blood, obtained 35 to 45 days after vaccination. The chain employs TRBV29-1 and TRBJ2-1; the D gene identity is not certain. This receptor was obtained from a man in his fifties who received an inactivated influenza vaccine. Donor details come from another sample of the same person, matched by shared clones. The bases are TGCAGCGTTGATTGGGCCGAGTACAATGAGCAGTTCTTC. This is translated as CSVDWAEYNEQFF.